The 29 T cell receptor beta chains below were found in one sample sequenced in a study of blood T cell repertoires in COVID-19. The assay was immunoSEQ multiplex PCR, and TCRdb's table has in-frame clones only and misses some. The table lists over 65,000 clones, 70% to 90% of them singletons. Sequencing input: peripheral blood. The receptors stem from a man aged 80 or over with active or convalescent COVID-19.

The chain uses TRBV7-9 and TRBJ1-2; D possibly corresponds to TRBD1 (6 bases). The CDR3 consists of 13 residues. The V gene lost 5 bases and the J gene lost 4 bases, with 11 bases spanning the gap. Germline V CDR1 and CDR2: SEHNR, FQNEAQ (reference sequence). The chain's CDR3 is CASSGQTFYGYTF. The CDR3 DNA reads TGTGCCAGCAGCGGACAGACATTCTATGGCTACACCTTC.

This clone has just a few counts. A read error may account for a junction end that differs from germline. The gene calls are TRBV12-3 or TRBV12-4 and TRBJ1-3; perhaps TRBD1 as D (6 bases). The length of the CDR3 is 11 residues. The CDR3 protein is CASTQGFLGDF. CDR3 DNA: TGTGCCAGCACCCAGGGGTTCCTAGGAGATTTT.

This chain connects TRBV6-1 to TRBJ2-5; D gene unclear. The CDR3 covers 14 residues. The germline V gene encodes CDR1 MNHNS and CDR2 SASEGT. Trimming removed 0 bases from V and 5 bases from J, with 10 bases in between. The CDR3 DNA reads TGTGCCAGCAGTGAAGCCCCTAGTGGCGAGACCCAGTACTTC. Translating gives CASSEAPSGETQYF.

The rearrangement uses TRBV2 and TRBJ2-1; D unclear. The V gene lost 2 bases and the J gene lost 9 bases, with 17 bases spanning the gap. Germline V gene sequence: CDR1 SNHLY, CDR2 FYNNEI. The length of the CDR3 is 15 residues. Here the CDR3 reads CASSEYDSTLGEQFF. CDR3 nucleotides: TGTGCCAGCAGTGAATACGACTCCACCTTGGGTGAGCAGTTCTTC.

This clone appeared a single time. The J gene is TRBJ1-3, the V gene TRBV2; D is perhaps TRBD1 (6 bases). The CDR3 is 13 residues long. V lost 7 bases and J 0 bases, leaving 7 bases between the germline ends. CDR1 is SNHLY, CDR2 FYNNEI, per germline. For the CDR3, the DNA is TGTGCCAGCACAGGGGACTCTGGAAACACCATATATTTT. Protein sequence: CASTGDSGNTIYF.

The V call is TRBV11-2, the J call TRBJ2-3; TRBD2 agrees at 13 bases. V shed 5 bases and J 4 bases; nucleotides not matched to a gene: 6. The CDR3 spans 16 residues. Germline values: CDR1 SGHAT, CDR2 FQNNGV. CDR3 sequence reads: CASSRGLAGVPDTQYF. In DNA, the CDR3 is TGTGCCAGCAGCCGCGGACTAGCGGGGGTCCCAGATACGCAGTATTTT.

The chain employs TRBV11-3 and TRBJ2-3, with D possibly TRBD2 on 5 matching bases. Germline V gene sequence: CDR1 SGHNT, CDR2 YENEEA. There are 15 residues in the CDR3. The V and J ends lost 5 bases and 2 bases respectively, with 14 bases between them. The CDR3 nucleotides read TGTGCCAGCAGCCCAGTAGCGTTGGACACAGATACGCAGTATTTT. This translates into CASSPVALDTDTQYF.

V usage is TRBV11-3 and J usage is TRBJ2-1; 8 bases are a match to TRBD2. The V gene's germline CDR1 is SGHNT and CDR2 YENEEA. After removal of 0 bases from V and 5 bases from J, the junction contained 3 bases not matched to a gene. The CDR3 runs to 15 residues. CDR3 sequence: CASSLEGGGNNEQFF. Written as DNA, the CDR3 is TGTGCCAGCAGCTTAGAGGGCGGGGGGAACAATGAGCAGTTCTTC.

This clone was recorded once. The V and J genes are TRBV3-1 (or the pseudogene TRBV3-2) and TRBJ2-1; D perhaps matches TRBD1 (6 bases). The CDR3 spans 12 residues. The germline V gene encodes CDR1 LGHDT and CDR2 YNNKEL (reference sequence). Between the trimmed V and J ends, which lost 4 bases and 12 bases, there was a span of 13 bases. CDR3 sequence (DNA): TGTGCCAGCAGCCCCCCCTCAGGGGTGCAGTTCTTC. Protein product: CASSPPSGVQFF.

This clone is labeled medium-sized. The J gene is TRBJ1-2, the V gene TRBV5-1; 8 bases are shared with TRBD1. CDR1 and CDR2 (germline): SGHRS, YFSETQ. CDR3 length: 14 residues. V was clipped by 4 bases and J by 4 bases; unmatched bases: 6. The CDR3 sequence: CASSLGTGLYGYTF. The CDR3 nucleotides read TGCGCCAGCAGCCTAGGGACAGGTCTCTATGGCTACACCTTC.

V gene TRBV6-6 combines with J gene TRBJ2-5; the D gene is possibly TRBD1 (6 bases). The CDR3 has 14 residues. The germline V gene encodes CDR1 MNHNY and CDR2 SVGAGI (reference sequence). V lost 4 bases, J lost 3 bases, and 12 bases lay in between. The CDR3 loop reads CASSFKDRKETQYF. The CDR3 nucleotides are TGTGCCAGCAGTTTCAAGGACAGAAAAGAGACCCAGTACTTC.

The chain links TRBV7-9 to TRBJ2-7; D may be TRBD1 (5 bases). Trimming took 5 bases from V and 7 from J, leaving 12 bases between them. The CDR3 length is 12 residues. Germline lookup yields CDR1 SEHNR and CDR2 FQNEAQ (reference sequence). The CDR3 protein is CASSQDNQEQYV. CDR3 nucleotide sequence: TGTGCCAGCAGCCAGGACAACCAAGAGCAGTACGTC.

The chain links TRBV9 to TRBJ2-2; D gene ambiguous. V lost 1 base and J 4 bases, leaving 5 bases between the germline ends. This CDR3 is built from 13 residues. Looked up from germline, CDR1 is SGDLS and CDR2 is YYNGEE. CDR3 DNA: TGTGCCAGCAGCGTACTAACCACCGGGGAGCTGTTTTTT. Its translation is CASSVLTTGELFF.

The chain uses TRBV18 and TRBJ1-1, with 7 positions matching TRBD1. The germline CDR1 and CDR2 sequences are KGHSH and LQKENI. The CDR3 is made up of 14 amino acids. V trimming: 4 bases; J trimming: 3 bases; junction bases outside the gene matches: 5. CDR3 protein: CASSQGGSDTEAFF. Written as DNA, the CDR3 is TGTGCCAGCTCACAAGGGGGCTCGGACACTGAAGCTTTCTTT.

The CDR3 is CASRVQGAGDTQYF. Here the CDR3 DNA reads TGCGCCAGCAGGGTCCAGGGGGCTGGAGATACGCAGTATTTT. V is TRBV10-2 and J is TRBJ2-3; 8 bases fit TRBD1. The ends lost 6 bases at V and 5 bases at J; junction bases unmatched: 7. The CDR3 has 14 amino acids. CDR1 is WSHSY and CDR2 is SAAADI in the germline V gene.

A few counts support this clone. The chain has TRBV28 and TRBJ1-5; D remains unclear. Trimming removed 8 bases at V and 1 base at J, with 6 bases between. This CDR3 spans 12 amino acids. Germline loops: CDR1 MDHEN, CDR2 SYDVKM. Here the CDR3 reads CASVRSNQPQHF. In DNA form, the CDR3 reads TGTGCCAGCGTTCGGAGCAATCAGCCCCAGCATTTT.

This clone was observed once. The rearrangement uses TRBV5-4 and TRBJ2-3; TRBD2 matches at 9 bases. In germline, CDR1 is SGHNT, CDR2 YYREEE (reference sequence). With V trimmed by 6 bases and J by 0 bases, 5 bases remained unmatched. The length of the CDR3 is 15 residues. The DNA for the CDR3 is TGTGCCAGCAACAGCGGGGGGACAAGCACAGATACGCAGTATTTT. Translation: CASNSGGTSTDTQYF.

V usage is TRBV2 and J usage is TRBJ2-5, with 9 bases fitting TRBD2. This CDR3 spans 15 amino acids. The trim removed 1 base at V and 7 bases at J, leaving 7 bases unmatched. Per the germline V gene, CDR1 is SNHLY and CDR2 is FYNNEI. The CDR3 nucleotides read TGTGCCAGCAGTGAAGAGTCTAGCGGGGTTGGGACCCAGTACTTC. Its translation: CASSEESSGVGTQYF.

The chain carries TRBV11-3 and TRBJ2-1; 7 nucleotides align to TRBD1. There are 16 residues in the CDR3. V was clipped by 0 bases and J by 0 bases; unmatched bases: 2. Germline CDR1 SGHNT, CDR2 YENEEA. The CDR3 nucleotides read TGTGCCAGCAGCTTAGAACAGGGGATCTCCTACAATGAGCAGTTCTTC. It translates to CASSLEQGISYNEQFF.

The genes are TRBV19 and TRBJ2-2; 9 nucleotides match TRBD2. The V segment lost 6 bases and the J segment 4 bases; nucleotides outside the gene matches: 15. CDR3 length: 18 amino acids. Per germline, CDR1 LNHDA and CDR2 SQIVND (reference sequence). The CDR3 sequence: CASSTLMGAGGPTGELFF. The DNA of the CDR3 is TGTGCCAGTAGCACTCTAATGGGAGCGGGGGGACCCACCGGGGAGCTGTTTTTT.

The V and J genes are TRBV9 and TRBJ2-1; 9 bases match TRBD2. With 0 bases clipped from V and 6 bases from J, the junction kept 4 bases outside the gene matches. Germline V gene sequence: CDR1 SGDLS, CDR2 YYNGEE. This CDR3 has 15 amino acids. This CDR3 reads CASSVGSGGINEQFF. The CDR3 DNA follows: TGTGCCAGCAGCGTAGGGAGCGGGGGGATCAATGAGCAGTTCTTC.

The gene calls are TRBV11-2 and TRBJ1-1; D is uncertain. CDR1 and CDR2 (germline): SGHAT, FQNNGV. Trimming shortened V by 2 bases and J by 9 bases, and 10 bases separated the two germline ends. This CDR3 region has 12 residues. This CDR3 reads CASSLRTGKAFF. The DNA of the CDR3 is TGTGCCAGCAGCTTAAGGACGGGGAAAGCTTTCTTT. Filled out from reference TRBV11-2 and TRBJ1-1, the complete variable domain reads EAGVAQSPRYKIIEKRQSVAFWCNPISGHATLYWYQQILGQGPKLLIQFQNNGVVDDSQLPKDRFSAERLKGVDSTLKIQPAKLEDSAVYLCASSLRTGKAFFGQGTRLTVV.

This clone was counted a few times. The rearrangement joins TRBV4-2 to TRBJ2-5, with D maybe TRBD1 (5 bases). The CDR3 consists of 17 residues. Trimming cost V 1 base and J 3 bases, with 18 bases left between them. Germline values: CDR1 LGHNA, CDR2 YNFKEQ. The CDR3 DNA follows: TGTGCCAGCAGCCAAGGTCACGGCAGGGTTAATGAAGAGACCCAGTACTTC. The encoded protein is CASSQGHGRVNEETQYF.

This clone occurred once. The chain joins TRBV2 to TRBJ1-3, with TRBD1 as a possible D gene (6 bases). The CDR3 totals 15 residues. The V and J ends lost 7 bases and 4 bases respectively, with 17 bases between them. Germline V CDR1 and CDR2: SNHLY, FYNNEI. CDR3 residues: CASIGERTAGNTIYF. CDR3 DNA sequence: TGTGCCAGCATAGGGGAGCGGACAGCAGGAAACACCATATATTTT.

The chain uses TRBV10-2 and TRBJ2-7; D uncertain. The V end lost 4 bases, the J end lost 0 bases, and 7 bases lay between the germline ends. CDR1 WSHSY and CDR2 SAAADI come from the germline V gene. CDR3 length: 13 amino acids. The CDR3 loop reads CASSAGSSYEQYV. The CDR3 DNA reads TGCGCCAGCAGTGCAGGAAGCTCCTACGAGCAGTACGTC.

The chain recombines TRBV9 with TRBJ2-7, with D possibly TRBD1 on 5 matching bases. The V gene lost 1 base and the J gene lost 0 bases, with 20 bases spanning the gap. Germline V lookup: CDR1 SGDLS, CDR2 YYNGEE. This CDR3 is 18 amino acids long. CDR3 loop: CASSVIPNSRGSSYEQYV. CDR3 sequence (DNA): TGTGCCAGCAGCGTAATCCCAAATTCTAGGGGTAGCTCCTACGAGCAGTACGTC.

The chain links TRBV19 to TRBJ2-3; tentatively, D is TRBD1 (5 bases). The CDR3 covers 14 residues. Trimming left V 2 bases short and J 3 bases short, with 9 bases between. Germline CDR1 and CDR2: LNHDA and SQIVND (reference sequence). CDR3: CASSITRETDTQYF. CDR3 bases: TGTGCCAGTAGTATAACCAGGGAAACAGATACGCAGTATTTT.

The CDR3 DNA sequence: TGTGCCAGCAGCCAGGGGGCGTGGGGCGGAGATGAGCAGTTCTTC. Translating gives CASSQGAWGGDEQFF. The V gene is TRBV3-1 (or the pseudogene TRBV3-2), the J gene TRBJ2-1, with a weak D call TRBD1 (6 bases). CDR1 is LGHDT, CDR2 YNNKEL, per germline (reference sequence). The CDR3 spans 15 residues. Between the trimmed V and J ends, which lost 3 bases and 8 bases, there was a span of 17 bases.

The chain links TRBV19 to TRBJ2-1, with TRBD1 as a possible D gene (5 bases). Germline CDR1 LNHDA, CDR2 SQIVND (reference sequence). Trimming stripped 10 bases from V and 7 bases from J, with 20 bases between. The CDR3 sequence is 14 residues long. Here the CDR3 reads CATGRQGWYNEQFF. In DNA, the CDR3 is TGTGCCACCGGAAGGCAGGGCTGGTATAATGAGCAGTTCTTC.